The rows below give T cell receptor beta chains drawn from one sample of a study of graft-versus-host responses after intestinal transplantation. Their cognate antigens are unknown. The assay was immunoSEQ multiplex PCR, and TCRdb's table has in-frame clones only and misses some. The sample lists about 85,000 clones; around 93% were seen once. Specimen: unstimulated CD8+ T cells sorted from spleen or lymph node cells, collected before transplant. The receptors stem from a human donor who was the organ donor for an intestinal transplant. CDR3s include the opening cysteine and the closing phenylalanine or tryptophan. Fields, in order: CDR3 length, clone size, V gene, J gene, D gene, CDR3 protein, CDR3 DNA. D genes are given only for firm matches. Size is stated for part of the rows, as once, few or many counts, or as a class when the clone is expanded.

>15|.|TRBV2|TRBJ2-1|.
CASSEGRWTYNEQFF
TGTGCCAGCAGTGAAGGCCGTTGGACCTACAATGAGCAGTTCTTC
>16|once|TRBV19|TRBJ2-7|.
CASSEATSPTFYEQYF
TGTGCCAGTAGTGAGGCGACTAGTCCGACCTTCTACGAGCAGTACTTC
>14|.|TRBV30|TRBJ2-3|.
CAWSRSLSPDTQYF
TGTGCCTGGAGCCGAAGCCTCTCCCCAGATACGCAGTATTTT
>18|.|TRBV9|TRBJ1-3|.
CASSDNPVEGPAGNTIYF
TGTGCCAGCAGTGATAACCCGGTGGAGGGGCCGGCTGGAAACACCATATATTTT
>14|.|TRBV6-5|TRBJ1-4|.
CASSYSGLGEKLFF
TGTGCCAGCAGTTACAGTGGGTTGGGTGAAAAACTGTTTTTC
>13|.|TRBV7-9|TRBJ1-1|TRBD1
CASSLGTEYEAFF
TGTGCCAGCAGCCTCGGGACAGAATATGAAGCTTTCTTT
>15|.|TRBV7-9|TRBJ1-2|TRBD1
CASSSRDSPNYGYTF
TGTGCCAGCAGCTCGAGGGACAGCCCGAACTATGGCTACACCTTC
>14|.|TRBV6-5|TRBJ2-7|.
CASSYRHREYEQYF
TGTGCCAGCAGTTACCGTCACAGGGAATACGAGCAGTACTTC
>19|.|TRBV14|TRBJ2-1|.
CASSQGLANMFAHYNEQFF
TGTGCCAGCAGCCAAGGCCTAGCGAACATGTTCGCCCACTACAATGAGCAGTTCTTC
>15|.|TRBV6-6|TRBJ2-1|.
CASSYTLDRDGEQFF
TGTGCCAGCAGTTACACCTTGGACCGGGACGGTGAGCAGTTCTTC
>14|.|TRBV19|TRBJ1-2|.
CASSMPGANYGYTF
TGTGCCAGTAGTATGCCCGGGGCTAACTATGGCTACACCTTC
>14|once|TRBV7-9|TRBJ1-4|.
CASSFSGTTEKLFF
TGTGCCAGCAGCTTCTCGGGGACAACCGAAAAACTGTTTTTT
>13|.|TRBV5-5|TRBJ2-4|.
CASSLEESNIQYF
TGTGCCAGCAGCTTGGAGGAGTCCAACATTCAGTACTTC
>14|few|TRBV19|TRBJ2-7|.
CASSLAGSSYEQYF
TGTGCCAGTAGTCTCGCAGGGAGCTCCTACGAGCAGTACTTC
>18|.|TRBV4-2|TRBJ2-7|TRBD2
CASSLKTRWLAGSTEQYF
TGTGCCAGCAGCCTAAAAACAAGGTGGCTAGCGGGATCTACAGAGCAGTACTTC
>15|few|TRBV2|TRBJ1-4|.
CASSEAFPTQEKLFF
TGTGCCAGCAGTGAAGCCTTCCCGACACAGGAAAAACTGTTTTTT
>15|.|TRBV6-1|TRBJ2-5|TRBD1
CASSEEQGAMETQYF
TGTGCCAGCAGTGAAGAACAGGGGGCGATGGAGACCCAGTACTTC
>15|.|TRBV4-1|TRBJ1-1|TRBD1
CASSSLGQENTEAFF
TGCGCCAGCAGTAGTCTGGGACAGGAGAACACTGAAGCTTTCTTT
>15|.|TRBV7-9|TRBJ1-5|TRBD1
CASSVGQGMNQPQHF
TGTGCCAGCAGCGTGGGACAGGGTATGAATCAGCCCCAGCATTTT
>14|.|TRBV6-5|TRBJ2-7|TRBD2
CASSEVGLGYEQYF
TGTGCCAGCAGTGAAGTAGGACTAGGCTACGAGCAGTACTTC
>13|.|TRBV28|TRBJ2-7|.
CASSLYGSYEQYF
TGTGCCAGCAGTTTATACGGGAGCTACGAGCAGTACTTC
>12|.|TRBV5-1|TRBJ1-4|.
CASSLTASELFF
TGCGCCAGCAGCTTGACCGCAAGCGAGCTGTTTTTT
>15|.|TRBV18|TRBJ2-2|TRBD1
CASSPGQGFTGELFF
TGTGCCAGCTCACCGGGACAGGGGTTCACCGGGGAGCTGTTTTTT
>15|once|TRBV2|TRBJ2-1|TRBD2
CASSEWPSGDNEQFF
TGTGCCAGCAGTGAATGGCCTAGCGGGGACAATGAGCAGTTCTTC
>16|.|TRBV9|TRBJ1-4|TRBD1
CASSVESGQTNEKLFF
TGTGCCAGCAGCGTAGAATCGGGACAGACTAATGAAAAACTGTTTTTT
>13|.|TRBV11-2|TRBJ2-1|.
CANRSPSGDEQFF
TGTGCCAATAGAAGCCCCTCTGGAGATGAGCAGTTCTTC
>14|.|TRBV9|TRBJ2-7|.
CASSQDQVWYEQYF
TGTGCCAGCAGCCAAGACCAGGTGTGGTACGAGCAGTACTTC
>15|.|TRBV6-5|TRBJ1-5|TRBD1
CASSYATGANQPQHF
TGTGCCAGCAGTTACGCCACAGGGGCAAATCAGCCCCAGCATTTT
>15|.|TRBV27|TRBJ2-3|.
CASSSGGGDTDTQYF
TGTGCCAGCAGTTCAGGGGGGGGAGACACAGATACGCAGTATTTT
>15|.|TRBV6-5|TRBJ1-1|.
CASSLDRALNTEAFF
TGTGCCAGCAGTCTCGACAGAGCTTTGAACACTGAAGCTTTCTTT
>13|.|TRBV2|TRBJ2-1|TRBD1
CASLRDSYNEQFF
TGTGCCAGCTTAAGGGACAGCTACAATGAGCAGTTCTTC
>14|.|TRBV4-1|TRBJ1-1|.
CASSHPNSNTEAFF
TGCGCCAGCAGCCACCCCAATTCTAACACTGAAGCTTTCTTT
>17|.|TRBV25-1|TRBJ1-4|.
CASSVVLGTPVGEKLFF
TGTGCCAGCAGTGTCGTTCTGGGGACCCCAGTGGGTGAAAAACTGTTTTTT
>13|.|TRBV7-6|TRBJ1-2|.
CASSLEQGYGYTF
TGTGCCAGCAGCTTAGAACAGGGCTATGGCTACACCTTC
>14|.|TRBV7-9|TRBJ2-7|.
CASRRGAGPNEQYF
TGTGCCAGCAGACGGGGGGCAGGCCCCAACGAGCAGTACTTC
>15|.|TRBV27|TRBJ1-2|TRBD1
CASSQDRGINYGYTF
TGTGCCAGCAGTCAAGACAGGGGAATTAACTATGGCTACACCTTC
>14|.|TRBV5-6|TRBJ2-1|TRBD2
CASSPGGLYNEQFF
TGTGCCAGCAGCCCGGGGGGTCTCTACAATGAGCAGTTCTTC
>13|.|TRBV5-1|TRBJ2-7|.
CASSQTGSYEQYF
TGCGCCAGCAGCCAAACAGGGTCCTACGAGCAGTACTTC
>15|.|TRBV7-9|TRBJ1-1|.
CASRLDRFRGTEAFF
TGTGCCAGCAGACTAGACAGGTTTAGGGGCACTGAAGCTTTCTTT
>14|.|TRBV7-9|TRBJ1-5|TRBD1
CASGSGQSNQPQHF
TGTGCCAGCGGCTCGGGACAGAGCAATCAGCCCCAGCATTTT